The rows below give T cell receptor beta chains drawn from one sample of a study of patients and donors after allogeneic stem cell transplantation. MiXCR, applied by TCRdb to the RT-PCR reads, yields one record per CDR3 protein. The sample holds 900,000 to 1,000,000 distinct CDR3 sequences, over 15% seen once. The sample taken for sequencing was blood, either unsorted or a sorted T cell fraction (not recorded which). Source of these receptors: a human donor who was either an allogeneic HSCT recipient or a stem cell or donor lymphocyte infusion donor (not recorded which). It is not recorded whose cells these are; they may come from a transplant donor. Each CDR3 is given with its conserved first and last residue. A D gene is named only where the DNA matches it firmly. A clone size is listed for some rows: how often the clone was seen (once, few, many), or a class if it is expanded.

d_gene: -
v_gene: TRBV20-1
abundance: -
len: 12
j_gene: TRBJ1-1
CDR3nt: TGCAGTGCCCACAAGGGGAGAACTGAAGCTTTCTTT
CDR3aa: CSAHKGRTEAFF

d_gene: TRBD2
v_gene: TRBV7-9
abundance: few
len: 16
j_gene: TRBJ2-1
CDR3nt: TGTGCCAGCAGCTCGGGACTAGCGGGAGGGAACACTGAGCAGTTCTTC
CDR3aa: CASSSGLAGGNTEQFF

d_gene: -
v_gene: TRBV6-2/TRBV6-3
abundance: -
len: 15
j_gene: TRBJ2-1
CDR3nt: TGTGCCAGCAGTTATACCTGGGACCCCATCAATGAGCAGTTCTTC
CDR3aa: CASSYTWDPINEQFF

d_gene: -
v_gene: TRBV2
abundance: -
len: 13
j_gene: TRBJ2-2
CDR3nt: TGTGCCAGCAGAATACAGGGTGTCGGGGAGCTGTTTTTT
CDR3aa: CASRIQGVGELFF

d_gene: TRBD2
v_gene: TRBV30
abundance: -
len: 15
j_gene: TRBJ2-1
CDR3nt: TGTGCCTGGAGTTGGACTAGCGGGAGTTTGAATGAGCAGTTCTTC
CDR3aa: CAWSWTSGSLNEQFF

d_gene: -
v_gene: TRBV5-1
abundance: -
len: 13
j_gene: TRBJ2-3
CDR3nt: TGCGCCAGCAGCGGGGAAGGAAGAGATACGCAGTATTTT
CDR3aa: CASSGEGRDTQYF

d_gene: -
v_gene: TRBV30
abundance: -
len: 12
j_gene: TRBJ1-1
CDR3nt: TGTGCCTGGAGTGGGCGGGTTACTGAAGCTTTCTTT
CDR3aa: CAWSGRVTEAFF

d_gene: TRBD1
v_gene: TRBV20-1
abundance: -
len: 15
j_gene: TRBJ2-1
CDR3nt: TGCAGTGCTCCCCGCGGGACAGGATACGGCAATGAGCAGTTCTTC
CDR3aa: CSAPRGTGYGNEQFF

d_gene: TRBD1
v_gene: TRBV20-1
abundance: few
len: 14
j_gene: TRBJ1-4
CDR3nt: TGCAGTGCTCTCCCCGGGACAGGGGCTGAAAAACTGTTTTTT
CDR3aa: CSALPGTGAEKLFF

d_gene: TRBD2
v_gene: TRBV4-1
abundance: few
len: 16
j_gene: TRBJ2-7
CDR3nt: TGCGCCAGCAGACATTTAGGGACTAGCGGACTCTACGAGCAGTACTTC
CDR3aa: CASRHLGTSGLYEQYF

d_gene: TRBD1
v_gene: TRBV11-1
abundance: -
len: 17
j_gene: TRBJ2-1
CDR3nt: TGTGCCAGCAGCTTAGGCAGGGGGAAAAATCTGTACAATGAGCAGTTCTTC
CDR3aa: CASSLGRGKNLYNEQFF

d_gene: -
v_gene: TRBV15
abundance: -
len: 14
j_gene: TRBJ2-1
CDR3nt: TGTGCCACCCGGGCGGAACTTGCTAACAATGAGCAGTTCTTC
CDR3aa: CATRAELANNEQFF

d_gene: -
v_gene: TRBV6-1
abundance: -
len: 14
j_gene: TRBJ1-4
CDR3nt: TGTGCCAGCAGTATGAGTGGTACTAATGAAAAACTGTTTTTT
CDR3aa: CASSMSGTNEKLFF

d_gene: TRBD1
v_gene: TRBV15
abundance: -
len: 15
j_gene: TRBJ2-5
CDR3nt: TGTGCCACCAGCAGAGCCAAGGGACAGCAAGAGACCCAGTACTTC
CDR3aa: CATSRAKGQQETQYF

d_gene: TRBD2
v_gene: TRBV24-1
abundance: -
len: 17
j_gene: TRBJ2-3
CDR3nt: TGTGCCACCAGTGCTAGCGGAACCCAGGGACCCGGGGATACGCAGTATTTT
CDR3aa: CATSASGTQGPGDTQYF

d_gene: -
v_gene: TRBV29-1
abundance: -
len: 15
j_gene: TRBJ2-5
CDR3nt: TGCAGCGCCCAAATGCCGGGACGTAAGACGGAGACCCAGTACTTC
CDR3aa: CSAQMPGRKTETQYF

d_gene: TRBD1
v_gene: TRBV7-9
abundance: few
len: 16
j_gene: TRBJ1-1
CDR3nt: TGTGCCAGCAGCGCGCCAGGACAGGGTAGCGACACTGAAGCTTTCTTT
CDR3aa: CASSAPGQGSDTEAFF

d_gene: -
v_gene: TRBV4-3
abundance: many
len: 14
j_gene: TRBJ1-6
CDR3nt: TGCGCCAGCAGCCAAGATAACGGGAATTCACCCCTCCACTTT
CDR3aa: CASSQDNGNSPLHF

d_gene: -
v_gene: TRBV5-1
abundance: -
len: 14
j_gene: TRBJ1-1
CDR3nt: TGCGCCAGCAGCCGAGACACAACGAACACTGAAGCTTTCTTT
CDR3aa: CASSRDTTNTEAFF

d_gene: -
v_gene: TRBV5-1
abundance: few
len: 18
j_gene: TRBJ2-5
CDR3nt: TGCGCCAGCAGCCCCACCCAGTCGGGGTCCTCCGGTAGAGAGACCCAGTACTTC
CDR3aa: CASSPTQSGSSGRETQYF

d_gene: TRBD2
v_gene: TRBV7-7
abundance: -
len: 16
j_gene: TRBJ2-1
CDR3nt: TGTGCTAGCAGCTCCGGACTAGCGGGGGGTATAAATGAGCAGTTCTTC
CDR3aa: CASSSGLAGGINEQFF